These 25 T cell receptor beta chains came from one sample sequenced in a study of CD8+CD57+ T cells in acquired aplastic anemia (dated by TCRdb to the late 2010s). Patients chosen for sequencing had shown expansion of CD8+CD57+ cells by flow cytometry. The sequencing machine was an Illumina HiSeq 2000. Profiling of TCR beta VDJ combinations and CDR3 sequences used genomic DNA as the template. The public reads were reanalyzed by TCRdb: fastp trimming at Q25, MiXCR alignment, in-frame beta chains only. Each entry merges the rows of one CDR3 protein and shows their most common DNA and genes. This sample comprises approximately 300,000 distinct CDR3 sequences, under 65% of them detected only once. The top ten hold under 1.5% of the sample. The source material was sorted CD4+, CD8+, or CD8+CD57+ T cells (not recorded which) from PBMCs. These receptors were taken from a human donor with aplastic anemia.

The chain has TRBV25-1 and TRBJ1-4; D gene ambiguous. CDR3 size: 14 residues. Germline-derived CDR1 and CDR2 are MGHDK and SYGVNS. V was clipped by 1 base and J by 5 bases, with 8 bases between them. The CDR3 DNA reads TGTGCCAGCAGTGAATCGGTGGGGAATGAAAAACTGTTTTTT. The encoded protein is CASSESVGNEKLFF.

This clonotype was recorded once. The chain combines TRBV5-6 with TRBJ2-7; 9 bases match TRBD2. The J call is uncertain, as TRBJ2-1 better fits the DNA end. Germline loops: CDR1 SGHDT, CDR2 YYEEEE. This CDR3 is 16 amino acids long. CDR3 protein: CASSFFERGDYNEQFF. CDR3 nucleotide sequence: TGTGCCAGCAGCTTCTTTGAGCGGGGGGACTACAATGAGCAGTTCTTC.

This clonotype was observed many times. J is TRBJ2-1 and V is TRBV20-1, with 10 bases lining up with TRBD2. The CDR3 covers 15 residues. V lost 4 bases and J lost 4; bases outside the gene matches: 7. Germline lookup yields CDR1 DFQATT and CDR2 SNEGSKA (reference sequence). Here the CDR3 reads CSANPGTSAYNEQFF. DNA of the CDR3: TGCAGTGCTAACCCAGGGACTAGCGCATACAATGAGCAGTTCTTC.

The chain combines TRBV2 with TRBJ2-7, with TRBD2 matching 7 bases. V lost 7 bases and J lost 2; bases outside the gene matches: 14. This CDR3 is 16 amino acids long. Germline CDR1 SNHLY, CDR2 FYNNEI. The CDR3 reads CASTSASGLGTYEQYF. The CDR3, as DNA: TGTGCCAGCACCAGTGCTAGCGGCCTGGGAACCTACGAGCAGTACTTC.

This clonotype was observed a few times. V and J are TRBV7-2 and TRBJ1-1, with D perhaps matching TRBD1 (5 bases). This CDR3 comprises 14 residues. Germline loops: CDR1 SGHTA, CDR2 FQGNSA. Trimming removed 5 bases from V and 2 bases from J, with 12 bases in between. CDR3 DNA: TGTGCCAGCAGCGTACTTCAGGGTAACACTGAAGCTTTCTTT. It specifies CASSVLQGNTEAFF.

This clonotype occurred many times. The rearrangement joins TRBV6-5 to TRBJ2-3; 13 bases line up with TRBD2. The CDR3 extends over 13 amino acids. Germline loops: CDR1 MNHEY, CDR2 SVGAGI. Trimming removed 5 bases from V and 12 bases from J; junction bases left unmatched: 5. CDR3: CASSRTSGSAQYF. The CDR3 DNA reads TGTGCCAGCAGTAGGACTAGCGGGAGTGCCCAGTATTTT.

V is TRBV18 and J is TRBJ2-2, with D uncertain. This CDR3 spans 15 amino acids. Looked up from germline, CDR1 is KGHSH and CDR2 is LQKENI. Deletions cut 1 base from V and 1 base from J, with 7 bases between. CDR3 sequence (DNA): TGTGCCAGCTCACCACTCCCAGGGAACACCGGGGAGCTGTTTTTT. Protein product: CASSPLPGNTGELFF.

This clonotype was counted between two and nine times. The genes are TRBV2 and TRBJ2-1; D not resolved. This CDR3 is 11 amino acids long. CDR1 SNHLY and CDR2 FYNNEI come from the germline V gene. Trimming took 3 bases from V and 8 from J, leaving 5 bases between them. CDR3 amino acids: CASSELYEQFF. As DNA, the CDR3 is TGTGCCAGCAGTGAGCTCTATGAGCAGTTCTTC.

The V gene is TRBV19, the J gene TRBJ1-1; 7 nucleotides align to TRBD1. The CDR3 loop spans 13 amino acids. The J segment lost 6 bases and the V segment lost 7 bases, leaving 8 bases of the junction unmatched. CDR1 and CDR2 from the germline V gene are LNHDA and SQIVND (reference sequence). DNA for the CDR3: TGTGCCAGTAACCCCACAGGGGCGGCTGAAGCTTTCTTT. This encodes CASNPTGAAEAFF. The whole variable domain, remainder taken from reference TRBV19 and TRBJ1-1, is DGGITQSPKYLFRKEGQNVTLSCEQNLNHDAMYWYRQDPGQGLRLIYYSQIVNDFQKGDIAEGYSVSREKKESFPLTVTSAQKNPTAFYLCASNPTGAAEAFFGQGTRLTVV.

The chain uses TRBV5-1 and TRBJ1-4, with TRBD1 matching over 8 bases. Trimming cost V 0 bases and J 5 bases; bases outside gene matches: 6. The germline CDR1 and CDR2 sequences are SGHRS and YFSETQ. This CDR3 is built from 16 residues. CDR3 in DNA: TGCGCCAGCAGCTTGGCCCCACAGGGGGGAAATGAAAAACTGTTTTTT. It encodes CASSLAPQGGNEKLFF.

The table lists this clonotype with a few counts. The chain combines TRBV24-1 with TRBJ2-3; 7 positions agree with TRBD1. V lost 7 bases, J lost 4 bases, and 10 bases stayed unmatched. This CDR3 has 15 amino acids. In germline, CDR1 is KGHDR, CDR2 SFDVKD. This chain's CDR3 is CATSPTGARADTQYF. CDR3 coding DNA: TGTGCCACCAGCCCCACAGGGGCCCGGGCAGATACGCAGTATTTT.

The V call is TRBV7-6, the J call TRBJ2-4; tentatively, D is TRBD1 (6 bases). The CDR3 is 16 amino acids. Germline CDR1 and CDR2: SGHVS and FNYEAQ. The germline V and J ends were trimmed by 0 bases and 6 bases, with 15 bases remaining between them. In DNA form, the CDR3 reads TGTGCCAGCAGCTTAGCGCGGACAGAGCCAAGAAACATTCAGTACTTC. It codes for CASSLARTEPRNIQYF. The variable domain in full, completed from reference TRBV7-6 and TRBJ2-4, reads GAGVSQSPRYKVTKRGQDVALRCDPISGHVSLYWYRQALGQGPEFLTYFNYEAQQDKSGLPNDRFSAERPEGSISTLTIQRTEQRDSAMYRCASSLARTEPRNIQYFGAGTRLSVL.

The gene calls are TRBV2 and TRBJ2-7; D is perhaps TRBD1 (6 bases). Trimming removed 2 bases at V and 2 bases at J, with 10 bases between. This CDR3 has 14 amino acids. Germline CDR1 reads SNHLY; CDR2 reads FYNNEI. The CDR3 DNA reads TGTGCCAGCAGTGAAATCGGACAGACCTACGAGCAGTACTTC. It encodes CASSEIGQTYEQYF.

The chain uses TRBV7-3 and TRBJ1-6; D may be TRBD1 (5 bases). There are 15 residues in the CDR3. CDR1 and CDR2 from the germline V gene are SGHTA and FQGTGA. V was pared by 2 bases and J by 8 bases, with 13 bases between. The CDR3 sequence is CASSLYGREDSPLHF. The DNA of the CDR3 is TGTGCCAGCAGCTTATATGGCAGGGAAGATTCACCCCTCCACTTT.

This clonotype has a count of ten or more. The chain recombines TRBV18 with TRBJ2-7; either TRBD1 or TRBD2 may supply D (5 bases each). Germline V gene sequence: CDR1 KGHSH, CDR2 LQKENI. The ends were cut back, 6 bases at V and 3 bases at J, with 18 bases in the middle. This CDR3 region has 15 residues. CDR3 sequence reads: CASSSGTNHDYEQYF. CDR3 bases: TGTGCCAGCTCCTCCGGGACCAACCATGACTACGAGCAGTACTTC. Full variable domain (rest looked up from reference TRBV18 and TRBJ2-7): NAGVMQNPRHLVRRRGQEARLRCSPMKGHSHVYWYRQLPEEGLKFMVYLQKENIIDESGMPKERFSAEFPKEGPSILRIQQVVRGDSAAYFCASSSGTNHDYEQYFGPGTRLTVT.

This clonotype was counted between two and nine times. This sequence joins TRBV7-2 and TRBJ2-1, with 11 bases fitting TRBD2. V shed 3 bases, J shed 7 bases, and the junction held 8 bases outside the gene matches. The CDR3 sequence is 16 residues long. Looked up from germline, CDR1 is SGHTA and CDR2 is FQGNSA. Written as DNA, the CDR3 is TGTGCCAGCAGCTTCACACTAGCGGGGGAATTGAATGAGCAGTTCTTC. It is translated as CASSFTLAGELNEQFF.

This clonotype was observed many times. The CDR3 nucleotides are TGTGCCAGCAGTTACGGCGGGGGACTAGCATGGCAAGAGACCCAGTACTTC. As protein: CASSYGGGLAWQETQYF. This rearrangement joins TRBV6-5 to TRBJ2-5; 9 bases agree with TRBD2. CDR3 length equals 17 residues. Germline values: CDR1 MNHEY, CDR2 SVGAGI. V lost 2 bases, J lost 2 bases, and 9 bases stayed unmatched.

This clonotype was seen at least ten times. The chain employs TRBV11-2 and TRBJ2-7, with 8 bases matching TRBD1. V was clipped by 6 bases and J by 1 base; unmatched bases: 5. The CDR3 is 14 amino acids. Germline V lookup: CDR1 SGHAT, CDR2 FQNNGV. CDR3 amino acids: CASRGQVPSYEQYF. The CDR3 bases are TGTGCCAGCAGGGGACAGGTTCCTTCCTACGAGCAGTACTTC.

The V call is TRBV9, the J call TRBJ2-2, with D possibly TRBD1 on 5 matching bases. Germline CDR1 SGDLS, CDR2 YYNGEE. V dropped 3 bases and J dropped 8 bases, with 11 bases sitting between them. The CDR3 covers 13 residues. This CDR3 reads CASSAQGMGELFF. Written as DNA, the CDR3 is TGTGCCAGCAGCGCCCAGGGTATGGGGGAGCTGTTTTTT.

This clonotype was detected ten times or more. The rearrangement uses TRBV6-5 and TRBJ2-7; 13 nucleotides match TRBD2. Trimming at V came to 5 bases and at J to 0 bases, leaving 4 bases not matched to a gene. This CDR3 is 16 amino acids long. Germline lookup yields CDR1 MNHEY and CDR2 SVGAGI. The CDR3 sequence is CASSRLAGGGSYEQYF. DNA for the CDR3: TGTGCCAGCAGTCGACTAGCGGGAGGAGGCTCCTACGAGCAGTACTTC.

The chain recombines TRBV12-3 or TRBV12-4 with TRBJ1-1, with D unresolved. V was clipped by 2 bases and J by 4 bases, with 8 bases between them. The CDR3 has 13 residues. The CDR3 DNA reads TGTGCCAGCAGTTTAATGGTGGGCACTGAAGCTTTCTTT. This codes for CASSLMVGTEAFF.

The chain joins TRBV6-2 or TRBV6-3 to TRBJ2-7, with D maybe TRBD1 (6 bases). The ends were cut back, 5 bases at V and 1 base at J, with 18 bases in the middle. Germline V lookup: CDR1 MNHEY, CDR2 SVGEGT. The CDR3 consists of 16 residues. The CDR3 reads CASSPLQGEGSYEQYF. CDR3 nucleotide sequence: TGTGCCAGCAGTCCACTACAGGGAGAAGGTTCCTACGAGCAGTACTTC.

The sample holds many counts of this clonotype. The gene calls are TRBV10-3 and TRBJ2-7; the match to TRBD2 covers 9 bases. Germline lookup yields CDR1 ENHRY and CDR2 SYGVKD. The CDR3 has 15 amino acids. J gave up 4 bases and V 4 bases, and 8 bases lay outside the gene matches. CDR3 nucleotides: TGTGCCATCAGTGTTGATGCGGGAGGGCCTTACGAGCAGTACTTC. This translates into CAISVDAGGPYEQYF.

This rearrangement joins TRBV20-1 to TRBJ2-6, with D uncertain. The CDR3 length is 14 residues. Germline V CDR1 and CDR2: DFQATT, SNEGSKA (reference sequence). Between the trimmed V and J ends, which lost 2 bases and 0 bases, there was a span of 5 bases. CDR3 nucleotides: TGCAGTGCTAGACTAGACTCTGGGGCCAACGTCCTGACTTTC. Protein product: CSARLDSGANVLTF.

The V gene is TRBV7-4, the J gene TRBJ1-5; D unclear. CDR1 SGHVT and CDR2 SQSDAQ come from the germline V gene. The length of the CDR3 is 14 residues. V was trimmed by 5 bases and J by 1 base, leaving 9 bases between them. The CDR3: CASSPPNSNQPQHF. CDR3 sequence (DNA): TGTGCCAGCAGCCCACCCAACAGCAATCAGCCCCAGCATTTT.